The T cell receptor (beta chain) described here comes from a study of cytotoxic CD8 clonotypes in ibrutinib-treated CLL. The assay was immunoSEQ multiplex PCR, and TCRdb's table has in-frame clones only and misses some. Among 76,000 or so clones listed, approximately 82% were seen once. Germline CDR1 is SGHRS and CDR2 is YFSETQ. The V gene end was trimmed by 4 bases and the J gene end by 1 base; junction bases not matched to a gene: 5. The CDR3 runs 15 residues. The chain carries TRBV5-1 and TRBJ1-1, with 9 bases that match TRBD1. The receptor was derived from a human donor with chronic lymphocytic leukemia. The sample consisted of PBMCs, taken after 24 months of ibrutinib treatment. CDR3 region: CASSRTGVPNTEAFF. In nucleotides, the CDR3 is TGCGCCAGCAGCAGGACAGGGGTCCCGAACACTGAAGCTTTCTTT. Full variable domain (outside the CDR3, taken from reference TRBV5-1 and TRBJ1-1): KAGVTQTPRYLIKTRGQQVTLSCSPISGHRSVSWYQQTPGQGLQFLFEYFSETQRNKGNFPGRFSGRQFSNSRSEMNVSTLELGDSALYLCASSRTGVPNTEAFFGQGTRLTVV.